These T cell receptor beta chains were read from a single sample in a study of T-cell reconstitution after alpha-beta-depleted transplantation in children. TCRdb reprocessed the PCR reads with MiXCR, giving one entry per CDR3 protein. The repertoire consists of approximately 240,000 distinct CDR3 sequences, with around 10% occurring once and the leading ten covering approximately 5.9%. The sequencing here drew on PBMCs from the stem cell graft donor, taken from the stem cell graft. Receptor source: a human donor who donated a stem cell graft to a child with acute lymphoblastic leukemia. The CDR3 runs from the conserved cysteine through the conserved F or W. Rows may omit the clone size; those that give it use once, few, many or a size class.

V	size	J	CDR3
TRBV7-2	few	TRBJ2-7	CASSLPADSYEQYF
TRBV3-1	few	TRBJ2-5	CASSPPTSGRTKETQYF
TRBV18	NA	TRBJ2-1	CASSPSKDNYNEQFF
TRBV12-3/TRBV12-4	few	TRBJ1-1	CASSPPFPGGTEAFF
TRBV4-1	many	TRBJ2-7	CASSQEEGRQGGYEQYF
TRBV5-1	NA	TRBJ2-7	CASSSPSGVAHEQYF
TRBV16	few	TRBJ1-1	CASSQTGFGFGTEAFF
TRBV4-2	many	TRBJ2-3	CASSQGRLAGGNTDTQYF
TRBV20-1	many	TRBJ1-1	CSAADRSNTEAFF
TRBV5-1	NA	TRBJ2-1	CASSLTRAGTGGNEQFF
TRBV10-3	NA	TRBJ2-3	CAISVSDKGAGFSTDTQYF
TRBV7-6	NA	TRBJ2-7	CASSPLTMTASYEQYF
TRBV10-1	NA	TRBJ2-1	CASNWDEQFF
TRBV28	many	TRBJ1-2	CASSSARLNYGYTF
TRBV18	few	TRBJ1-2	CASSDTGQTNYGYTF
TRBV20-1	NA	TRBJ2-3	CSARKRGSTDTQYF
TRBV5-1	many	TRBJ2-7	CASSPRGLAVPYEQYF
TRBV3-1	many	TRBJ2-7	CASSQVASVSYEQYF
TRBV10-3	many	TRBJ2-2	CAISESDMWAGELFF
TRBV4-1	NA	TRBJ2-2	CASSQAGKGTGELFF
TRBV6-1	many	TRBJ2-1	CASSEEAGGYNEQFF